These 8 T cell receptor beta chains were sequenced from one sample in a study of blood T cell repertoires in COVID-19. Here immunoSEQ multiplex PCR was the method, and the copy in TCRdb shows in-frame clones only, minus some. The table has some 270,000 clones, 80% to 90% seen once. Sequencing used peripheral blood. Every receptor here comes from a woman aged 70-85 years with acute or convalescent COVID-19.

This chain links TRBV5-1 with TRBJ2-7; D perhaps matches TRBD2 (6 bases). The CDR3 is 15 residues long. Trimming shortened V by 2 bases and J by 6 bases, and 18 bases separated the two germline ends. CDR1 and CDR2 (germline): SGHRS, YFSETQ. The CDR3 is CASSFIAGNQGEQYF. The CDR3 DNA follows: TGCGCCAGCAGCTTTATTGCGGGAAACCAGGGCGAGCAGTACTTC.

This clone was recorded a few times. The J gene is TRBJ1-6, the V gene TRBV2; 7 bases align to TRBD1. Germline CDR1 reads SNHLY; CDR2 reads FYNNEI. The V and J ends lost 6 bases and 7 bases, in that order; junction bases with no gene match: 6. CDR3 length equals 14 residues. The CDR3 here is CASSMTGRNSPLHF. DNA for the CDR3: TGTGCCAGCAGCATGACAGGGCGGAATTCACCCCTCCACTTT.

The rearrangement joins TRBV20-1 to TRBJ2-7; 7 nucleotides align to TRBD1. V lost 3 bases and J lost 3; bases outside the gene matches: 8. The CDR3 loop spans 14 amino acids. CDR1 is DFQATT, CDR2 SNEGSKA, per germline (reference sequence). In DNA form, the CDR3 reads TGCAGTGCTAGTTTAGGGGGACAGCTCTACGAGCAGTACTTC. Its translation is CSASLGGQLYEQYF.

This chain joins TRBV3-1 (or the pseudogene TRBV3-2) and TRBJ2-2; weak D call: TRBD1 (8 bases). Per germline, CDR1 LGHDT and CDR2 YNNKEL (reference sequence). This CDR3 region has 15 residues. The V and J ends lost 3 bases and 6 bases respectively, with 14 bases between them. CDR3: CASSQATGGAGELFF. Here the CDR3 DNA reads TGTGCCAGCAGCCAGGCCACAGGGGGGGCCGGGGAGCTGTTTTTT.

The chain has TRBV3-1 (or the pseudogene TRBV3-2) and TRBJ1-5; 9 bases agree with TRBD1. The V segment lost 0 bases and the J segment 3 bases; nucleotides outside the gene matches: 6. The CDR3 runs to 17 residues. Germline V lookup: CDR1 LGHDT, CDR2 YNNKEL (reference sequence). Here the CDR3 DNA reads TGTGCCAGCAGCCAAGATCGGGGGACAGGGAACAATCAGCCCCAGCATTTT. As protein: CASSQDRGTGNNQPQHF.

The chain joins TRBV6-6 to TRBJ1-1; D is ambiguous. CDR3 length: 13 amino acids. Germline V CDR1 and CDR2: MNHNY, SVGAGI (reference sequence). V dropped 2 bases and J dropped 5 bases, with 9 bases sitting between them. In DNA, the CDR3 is TGTGCCAGCAGTTACGCGACGAGGACTGAAGCTTTCTTT. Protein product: CASSYATRTEAFF.

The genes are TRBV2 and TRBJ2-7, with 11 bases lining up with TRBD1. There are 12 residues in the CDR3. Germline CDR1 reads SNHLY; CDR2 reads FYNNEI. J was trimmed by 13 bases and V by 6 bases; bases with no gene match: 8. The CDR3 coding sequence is TGTGCCAGCAGCTTGACCGGGACAGGGGGTTACTTC. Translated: CASSLTGTGGYF.

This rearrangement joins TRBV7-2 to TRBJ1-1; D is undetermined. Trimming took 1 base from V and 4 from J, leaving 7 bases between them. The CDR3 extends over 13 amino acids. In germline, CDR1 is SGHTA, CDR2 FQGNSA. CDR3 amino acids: CASSLEGGTEAFF. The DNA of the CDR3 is TGTGCCAGCAGCTTAGAGGGAGGCACTGAAGCTTTCTTT.